The entry that follows covers one TCR beta chain sequence. Its target is not known. The sample is drawn from a study of T cell responses to AZD1222 COVID-19 vaccine. Across the whole study: Second doses were pooled across both intervals (about 4 or about 12 weeks).

The germline gives CDR1 KGHSH, CDR2 LQKENI. The CDR3 runs to 15 residues. V lost 6 bases and J lost 7; bases outside the gene matches: 12. Produced via immunoSEQ multiplex PCR; TCRdb's table is partial and in-frame only. This sample has 90,000 to 110,000 clones, with over 80% found just once. Study-wide results and caveats: The sample set comprised mostly white British donors with more females, and clonal diversity was possibly underestimated.

The source is an adult in good health. The chain links TRBV18 to TRBJ2-1, with 7 positions matching TRBD2. This material consisted of peripheral blood, taken on day 0 of AZD1222 vaccination. The CDR3 DNA reads as TGTGCCAGCTCGGCCGGGACTAACTCGGGGAATGAGCAGTTCTTC. Protein sequence: CASSAGTNSGNEQFF.